Each of the 24 T cell receptor beta chains below was sequenced from the same sample in a study of T-cell memory formation after mild COVID-19. TCRdb processed the 5' RACE reads anew with MiXCR; each CDR3 protein has one entry. Among 100,000 to 150,000 distinct CDR3 sequences listed, about a sixth were seen once. Sequencing used PBMCs or a T cell subset sorted from them (not recorded which). Every receptor here comes from a man aged 18 to 29 who had mild COVID-19 (a few samples of this study predate the infection). Cell type and time point are not known.

This clonotype has ten or more counts. The genes are TRBV10-3 and TRBJ1-3, with 7 bases aligning to TRBD1. CDR3 length: 16 amino acids. The trim removed 10 bases at V and 0 bases at J, leaving 12 bases unmatched. The germline CDR1 and CDR2 sequences are ENHRY and SYGVKD. This CDR3 reads CATQTWTGLSGNTIYF. CDR3 DNA: TGTGCCACCCAAACTTGGACAGGTCTCTCTGGAAACACCATATATTTT.

The chain carries TRBV11-2 and TRBJ1-2; D not certain. The CDR3 runs 13 residues. With 4 bases removed from V and 2 bases from J, the gap between germline ends came to 8 bases. CDR1 and CDR2 (germline): SGHAT, FQNNGV. The DNA for the CDR3 is TGTGCCAGCAGCTCGACACCAAACTATGGCTACACCTTC. Its protein is CASSSTPNYGYTF. Supplemented by reference TRBV11-2 and TRBJ1-2, the full variable domain reads EAGVAQSPRYKIIEKRQSVAFWCNPISGHATLYWYQQILGQGPKLLIQFQNNGVVDDSQLPKDRFSAERLKGVDSTLKIQPAKLEDSAVYLCASSSTPNYGYTFGSGTRLTVV.

This clonotype was seen only a few times. The J gene is TRBJ2-7, the V gene TRBV21-1; TRBD1, as called in the table, went unchecked against the DNA. TRBV21-1 is deemed a pseudogene. This CDR3 has 18 residues. DNA for the CDR3: TGTGCCAGCACCTTCCACCGGGACAGGGGCACCTGCTCCTACGAGCAGTACGTC. Its translation is CASTFHRDRGTCSYEQYV.

This clonotype came up a few times. This chain connects TRBV6-2 or TRBV6-3 to TRBJ2-7, with no clear D. V gave up 2 bases and J gave up 0 bases, with 5 bases separating them. CDR1 and CDR2 from the germline V gene are MNHEY and SVGEGT. The CDR3 is 13 residues long. The CDR3 DNA reads as TGTGCCAGCAGTTACGACATCTCCTACGAGCAGTACGTC. Translation gives CASSYDISYEQYV.

This chain links TRBV12-3 or TRBV12-4 with TRBJ1-6; possible D gene TRBD1, 6 bases. V was cut by 6 bases and J by 10 bases, with 22 bases left in between. The CDR3 has 16 amino acids. As DNA, the CDR3 is TGTGCCAGCAGCCGAGGGGGAGAGGGATTTGTCTCACCCCTCCACTTT. Its protein is CASSRGGEGFVSPLHF.

This clonotype has a handful of counts. The chain is built from TRBV7-2 and TRBJ1-2; maybe TRBD1 (5 bases). CDR1 and CDR2 (germline): SGHTA, FQGNSA. This CDR3 has 12 residues. Trimming removed 5 bases at V and 4 bases at J, with 8 bases between. The DNA of the CDR3 is TGTGCCAGCAGCCCGGACACCTATGGCTACACCTTC. This sequence encodes CASSPDTYGYTF.

The V and J genes are TRBV7-9 and TRBJ2-7; TRBD1 matches 9 bases. CDR3 length equals 12 residues. The V gene's germline CDR1 is SEHNR and CDR2 FQNEAQ (reference sequence). V was clipped by 5 bases and J by 6 bases; unmatched bases: 2. The CDR3 coding sequence is TGTGCCAGCAGCCGGGACAGGGCCGAGCAGTACTTC. It encodes CASSRDRAEQYF. The full variable domain, its missing parts supplied by reference TRBV7-9 and TRBJ2-7, is DTGVSQNPRHKITKRGQNVTFRCDPISEHNRLYWYRQTLGQGPEFLTYFQNEAQLEKSRLLSDRFSAERPKGSFSTLEIQRTEQGDSAMYLCASSRDRAEQYFGPGTRLTVT.

The chain carries TRBV2 and TRBJ1-5; D remains unclear. There are 13 residues in the CDR3. Trimming removed 4 bases from V and 5 bases from J, with 9 bases in between. Germline V gene sequence: CDR1 SNHLY, CDR2 FYNNEI. The CDR3 bases are TGTGCCAGCAGTGTAGGGTCGGATCAGCCCCAGCATTTT. Protein sequence: CASSVGSDQPQHF.

The chain links TRBV20-1 to TRBJ2-5, with a tentative D call TRBD2 (5 bases). V gave up 6 bases and J gave up 2 bases, with 10 bases separating them. The CDR3 is 12 amino acids. The germline V gene has CDR1 DFQATT and CDR2 SNEGSKA (reference sequence). The CDR3 DNA follows: TGCAGTGCCACACGGGGTCAAGAGACCCAGTACTTC. It codes for CSATRGQETQYF.

The chain combines TRBV4-1 with TRBJ1-5, with D perhaps TRBD1 (5 bases). Germline V CDR1 and CDR2: MGHRA, YSYEKL. Trimming pared 1 base from V and 0 bases from J, leaving 13 bases between. The CDR3 covers 17 residues. CDR3 protein: CASSQGDSSFSNQPQHF. Written as DNA, the CDR3 is TGCGCCAGCAGCCAAGGCGACAGTTCCTTTAGCAATCAGCCCCAGCATTTT.

There are a few counts of this clonotype. This rearrangement joins TRBV20-1 to TRBJ2-5, with 8 bases matching TRBD2. The length of the CDR3 is 13 residues. Germline CDR1 is DFQATT and CDR2 is SNEGSKA (reference sequence). The V and J ends lost 6 bases and 2 bases, in that order; junction bases with no gene match: 5. The CDR3 is CSAQSGGQETQYF. CDR3 coding DNA: TGCAGTGCCCAGAGCGGGGGACAAGAGACCCAGTACTTC.

This clonotype was seen at least ten times. The chain links TRBV7-6 to TRBJ2-2; D is perhaps TRBD2 (6 bases). With 1 base removed from V and 4 bases from J, the gap between germline ends came to 10 bases. Germline values: CDR1 SGHVS, CDR2 FNYEAQ. The CDR3 runs 15 residues. The CDR3, as DNA: TGTGCCAGCAGCTTAGGTCAGGGAGGCACCGGGGAGCTGTTTTTT. Translating gives CASSLGQGGTGELFF.

The chain is built from TRBV5-1 and TRBJ2-1; D is ambiguous. The CDR3 is 12 residues long. Deletions cut 4 bases from V and 8 bases from J, with 10 bases between. Germline CDR1 reads SGHRS; CDR2 reads YFSETQ. CDR3 DNA: TGCGCCAGCAGCCTTAGCAACGATGAGCAGTTCTTC. It translates to CASSLSNDEQFF.

The chain is built from TRBV6-2 or TRBV6-3 and TRBJ1-6, with 7 bases fitting TRBD1. This CDR3 spans 13 amino acids. Germline V gene data show CDR1 as MNHEY and CDR2 as SVGEGT. The V gene end was trimmed by 6 bases and the J gene end by 10 bases; junction bases not matched to a gene: 6. In DNA form, the CDR3 reads TGTGCCAGCAGACCGACAGGGTTATCACCCCTCCACTTT. Translated, it gives CASRPTGLSPLHF.

This clonotype was recorded a few times. The CDR3 loop reads CASNRDGTDTQYF. The CDR3 coding sequence is TGTGCCAGCAATAGGGACGGTACAGATACGCAGTATTTT. The chain joins TRBV6-2 or TRBV6-3 to TRBJ2-3; the D gene could be TRBD1 or TRBD2 (5 bases each). The V end lost 7 bases, the J end lost 3 bases, and 11 bases lay between the germline ends. This CDR3 is built from 13 residues. From germline, CDR1 is MNHEY and CDR2 SVGEGT.

The CDR3 sequence is CASSLWAGVGSGNTIYF. The CDR3 DNA reads TGTGCCAGCAGCTTATGGGCAGGCGTGGGGTCTGGAAACACCATATATTTT. This chain uses TRBV7-6 with TRBJ1-3; D remains unclear. The CDR3 consists of 17 residues. Trimming took 2 bases from V and 1 from J, leaving 15 bases between them. The germline V gene has CDR1 SGHVS and CDR2 FNYEAQ.

This clonotype was recorded a few times. This chain links TRBV3-1 with TRBJ1-5; D is undetermined. CDR3 size: 14 residues. The V gene's germline CDR1 is LGHDT and CDR2 YNNKEL (reference sequence). V shed 4 bases and J shed 4 bases, with 11 bases lying between them. The CDR3 DNA is TGTGCCAGCAGCCCAGGACGGGGAAATCAGCCCCAGCATTTT. Translation gives CASSPGRGNQPQHF.

This chain connects TRBV5-4 to TRBJ1-1, with 8 bases fitting TRBD1. CDR3 length: 13 amino acids. V lost 4 bases to trimming and J lost 11 bases; unmatched junction nucleotides: 10. The germline CDR1 and CDR2 sequences are SGHNT and YYREEE (reference sequence). The CDR3 bases are TGTGCCAGCAGCGCCGGACAGGGTTCGAGGGCTTTCTTT. Encoded protein: CASSAGQGSRAFF. The full variable domain, in which reference TRBV5-4 and TRBJ1-1 provide the parts outside the CDR3, is ETGVTQSPTHLIKTRGQQVTLRCSSQSGHNTVSWYQQALGQGPQFIFQYYREEENGRGNFPPRFSGLQFPNYSSELNVNALELDDSALYLCASSAGQGSRAFFGQGTRLTVV.

The gene calls are TRBV7-9 and TRBJ2-7, with D perhaps TRBD1 (5 bases). CDR1 is SEHNR and CDR2 is FQNEAQ in the germline V gene (reference sequence). Trimming removed 5 bases from V and 6 bases from J, with 17 bases in between. The length of the CDR3 is 14 residues. CDR3 in DNA: TGTGCCAGCAGCCTACTTCCTGACAGCTTCGAGCAGTACTTC. The encoded protein is CASSLLPDSFEQYF. Variable domain in full (rest from reference TRBV7-9 and TRBJ2-7): DTGVSQNPRHKITKRGQNVTFRCDPISEHNRLYWYRQTLGQGPEFLTYFQNEAQLEKSRLLSDRFSAERPKGSFSTLEIQRTEQGDSAMYLCASSLLPDSFEQYFGPGTRLTVT.

The V and J genes are TRBV10-3 and TRBJ1-4; D call uncertain. V was clipped by 8 bases and J by 4 bases, with 8 bases between them. In germline, CDR1 is ENHRY, CDR2 SYGVKD. CDR3 length: 12 residues. Written as DNA, the CDR3 is TGTGCCATCGGGAGGAGTAATGAAAAACTGTTTTTT. Encoded protein: CAIGRSNEKLFF.

This clonotype was counted between two and nine times. The DNA of the CDR3 is TGTGCCAGCAGCACCATCCGGGGGGAGTGGCACGAGCAGTACTTC. Translated: CASSTIRGEWHEQYF. The chain employs TRBV7-2 and TRBJ2-7, with 7 bases lining up with TRBD2. The CDR3 sequence is 15 residues long. After removal of 5 bases from V and 5 bases from J, the junction contained 12 bases not matched to a gene. Germline V gene data show CDR1 as SGHTA and CDR2 as FQGNSA. The full variable domain, its missing parts supplied by reference TRBV7-2 and TRBJ2-7, is GAGVSQSPSNKVTEKGKDVELRCDPISGHTALYWYRQSLGQGLEFLIYFQGNSAPDKSGLPSDRFSAERTGGSVSTLTIQRTQQEDSAVYLCASSTIRGEWHEQYFGPGTRLTVT.

This clonotype was seen a handful of times. V gene TRBV9 combines with J gene TRBJ2-7, with 10 bases that match TRBD1. The CDR3 totals 14 residues. Germline V gene sequence: CDR1 SGDLS, CDR2 YYNGEE. V lost 5 bases and J lost 5; bases outside the gene matches: 7. CDR3 residues: CASSRRQGADEQYF. As DNA, the CDR3 is TGTGCCAGCAGTCGAAGACAGGGGGCCGACGAGCAGTACTTC.

This clonotype has a handful of counts. V usage is TRBV5-5 and J usage is TRBJ2-2; D not certain. The CDR3 covers 13 residues. V shed 2 bases and J shed 6 bases, with 8 bases lying between them. CDR1 SGHKS and CDR2 YYEKEE come from the germline V gene (reference sequence). CDR3 amino acids: CASSFWTAGELFF. The DNA for the CDR3 is TGTGCCAGCAGCTTCTGGACCGCCGGGGAGCTGTTTTTT.

Only a few counts were recorded for this clonotype. The rearrangement links TRBV5-6 to TRBJ2-3; TRBD1 aligns across 8 bases. The ends lost 4 bases at V and 7 bases at J; junction bases unmatched: 14. The CDR3 sequence is 16 residues long. Germline V lookup: CDR1 SGHDT, CDR2 YYEEEE. CDR3 bases: TGTGCCAGCAGCCCCCGGGGCAGGGGGCGTTTCAATACGCAGTATTTT. Translating gives CASSPRGRGRFNTQYF.